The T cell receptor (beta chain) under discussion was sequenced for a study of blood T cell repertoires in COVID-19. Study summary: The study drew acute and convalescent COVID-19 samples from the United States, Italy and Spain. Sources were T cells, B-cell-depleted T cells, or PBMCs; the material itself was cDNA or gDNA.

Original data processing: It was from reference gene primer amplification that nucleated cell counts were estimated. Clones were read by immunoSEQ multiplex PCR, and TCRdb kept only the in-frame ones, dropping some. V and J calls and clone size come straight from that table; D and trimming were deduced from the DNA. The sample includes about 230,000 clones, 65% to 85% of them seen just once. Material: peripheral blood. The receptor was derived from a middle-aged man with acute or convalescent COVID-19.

CDR3 region: CSASASSGNTIYF. The CDR3 nucleotides are TGCAGTGCGAGTGCCAGCTCTGGAAACACCATATATTTT. The chain combines TRBV20-1 with TRBJ1-3; D is unclear. The ends were cut back, 6 bases at V and 0 bases at J, with 9 bases in the middle. From germline, CDR1 is DFQATT and CDR2 SNEGSKA (reference sequence). The CDR3 is 13 residues long.